This TCR beta chain was recorded in a study of shared clonotypes between healthy human individuals. Study in general: CD8 memory received one plate per donor, CD8 naive two, CD4 memory three and CD4 naive three.

The junction had 6 bases not matched to a gene; V was cut back by 1 base and J by 8 bases. The CDR3 is 15 amino acids. Germline CDR1 SGHTA, CDR2 FQGNSA. TCRdb's copy holds only in-frame clones and misses some; the assay was immunoSEQ multiplex PCR. The sample includes more than 550,000 clones, 80% to 95% of them seen just once. Notes on the study in general: The study found lower generation probabilities in non-shared clonotypes than in those shared by all four donors.

This clone has just one count. Its antigen is undetermined. The chain carries TRBV7-2 and TRBJ2-1; 9 bases map to TRBD2. The receptor's source is a man younger than 30 in good health. Some clones in this sample may be carry-over from other donors' samples. The specimen sequenced was memory CD8+ T cells from PBMCs. Subset in this sample: CD45RO+ cells pooled with CCR7-negative TemRA cells. The CDR3 sequence: CASSLVLGLAHEQFF. The CDR3 bases are TGTGCCAGCAGCTTAGTCCTGGGACTAGCCCATGAGCAGTTCTTC.